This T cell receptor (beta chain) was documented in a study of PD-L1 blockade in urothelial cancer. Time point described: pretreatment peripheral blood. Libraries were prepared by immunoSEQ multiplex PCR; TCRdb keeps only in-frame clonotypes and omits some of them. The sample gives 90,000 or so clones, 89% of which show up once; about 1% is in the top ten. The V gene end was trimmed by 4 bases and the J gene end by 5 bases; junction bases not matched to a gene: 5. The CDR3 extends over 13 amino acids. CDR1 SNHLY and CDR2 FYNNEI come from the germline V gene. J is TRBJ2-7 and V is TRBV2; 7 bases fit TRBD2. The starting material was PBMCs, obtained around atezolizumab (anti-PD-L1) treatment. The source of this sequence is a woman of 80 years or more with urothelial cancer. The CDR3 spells CASSVGGRDEQYF. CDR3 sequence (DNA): TGTGCCAGCAGTGTGGGGGGGAGAGACGAGCAGTACTTC.